These T cell receptor beta chains were read from a single sample in a study of T-cell memory formation after mild COVID-19. TCRdb reprocessed the 5' RACE reads with MiXCR, giving one entry per CDR3 protein. The sample carries under 550,000 distinct CDR3 sequences, roughly 18% recorded once. The sequenced sample was PBMCs or a T cell subset sorted from them (not recorded which). These TCRs come from an adult woman who had mild COVID-19 (a few samples of this study predate the infection). Cell type and time point are not known. The CDR3 runs from the conserved cysteine through the conserved F or W. D genes are given only for firm matches. Size values are once, few and many counts, or a class for expanded clones, and some rows have none.

D: TRBD1
size: many
J: TRBJ2-7
length: 11
V: TRBV30
CDR3: CACGRGLEQYF
DNA: TGTGCCTGCGGCAGGGGGCTCGAGCAGTACTTC

D: TRBD1
size: few
J: TRBJ1-1
length: 13
V: TRBV5-1
CDR3: CASSPVDRVEAFF
DNA: TGCGCCAGCAGCCCGGTCGACAGGGTTGAAGCTTTCTTT

D: TRBD1
size: .
J: TRBJ1-2
length: 15
V: TRBV9
CDR3: CASSRRDRDSYGYTF
DNA: TGTGCCAGCAGCCGCAGGGACCGGGACAGCTATGGCTACACCTTC

D: TRBD1
size: .
J: TRBJ1-6
length: 12
V: TRBV7-9
CDR3: CASKTDRGDLHF
DNA: TGTGCCAGCAAAACGGACAGGGGGGATCTCCACTTT

D: TRBD1
size: .
J: TRBJ2-7
length: 15
V: TRBV7-9
CDR3: CASSLGLGQGDEQYF
DNA: TGTGCCAGCAGCTTAGGCCTGGGACAGGGGGACGAGCAGTACTTC

D: .
size: few
J: TRBJ1-4
length: 16
V: TRBV4-2
CDR3: CASSQDMSWRGEKLFF
DNA: TGTGCCAGCAGCCAAGATATGAGCTGGAGGGGGGAAAAACTGTTTTTT

D: .
size: few
J: TRBJ2-1
length: 13
V: TRBV12-3/TRBV12-4
CDR3: CASSSDRPDEQFF
DNA: TGTGCCAGCAGTTCCGATAGGCCGGATGAGCAGTTCTTC

D: .
size: few
J: TRBJ2-1
length: 13
V: TRBV6-5
CDR3: CASSLLSGHEQFF
DNA: TGTGCCAGCAGTCTACTGAGCGGTCATGAGCAGTTCTTC

D: .
size: .
J: TRBJ1-1
length: 14
V: TRBV4-1
CDR3: CASSKGDDPAEAFF
DNA: TGCGCCAGCAGCAAAGGCGATGACCCGGCTGAAGCTTTCTTT

D: .
size: .
J: TRBJ1-5
length: 15
V: TRBV5-1
CDR3: CASSPLPTSGQPQHF
DNA: TGCGCCAGCAGCCCCCTTCCGACCTCAGGCCAGCCCCAGCATTTT

D: .
size: few
J: TRBJ2-3
length: 16
V: TRBV5-1
CDR3: CASSLAINSGTDTQYF
DNA: TGCGCCAGCAGCTTGGCTATAAATTCAGGCACAGATACGCAGTATTTT

D: .
size: many
J: TRBJ2-7
length: 13
V: TRBV5-1
CDR3: CASGKEGGHEQYF
DNA: TGCGCCAGCGGTAAGGAGGGTGGCCACGAGCAGTACTTC

D: TRBD2
size: few
J: TRBJ2-3
length: 15
V: TRBV7-9
CDR3: CASSLAGGSGDTQYF
DNA: TGTGCCAGCAGCCTAGCGGGGGGGAGCGGAGATACGCAGTATTTT

D: .
size: few
J: TRBJ2-3
length: 16
V: TRBV11-1
CDR3: CASSLIPGVSTDTQYF
DNA: TGTGCCAGCAGCTTAATTCCGGGGGTTTCCACAGATACGCAGTATTTT

D: .
size: .
J: TRBJ2-7
length: 13
V: TRBV6-6
CDR3: CASSYRGGYEQYF
DNA: TGTGCCAGCAGTTACAGGGGAGGCTACGAGCAGTACTTC

D: TRBD2
size: .
J: TRBJ2-3
length: 15
V: TRBV4-3
CDR3: CASSFGLASRDTQYF
DNA: TGCGCCAGCAGCTTCGGACTAGCTTCGAGGGATACGCAGTATTTT

D: TRBD2
size: .
J: TRBJ2-1
length: 16
V: TRBV20-1
CDR3: CSARLAGGLSYNEQFF
DNA: TGCAGTGCTAGGCTAGCGGGGGGGCTCTCTTACAATGAGCAGTTCTTC

D: .
size: few
J: TRBJ2-5
length: 15
V: TRBV7-9
CDR3: CASPGEAGLEETQYF
DNA: TGTGCCAGCCCGGGGGAAGCTGGGTTGGAGGAGACCCAGTACTTC

D: .
size: .
J: TRBJ1-2
length: 15
V: TRBV12-3/TRBV12-4
CDR3: CASSLIARANYGYTF
DNA: TGTGCCAGCAGTTTAATCGCCAGGGCTAACTATGGCTACACCTTC

D: TRBD1
size: .
J: TRBJ2-1
length: 14
V: TRBV5-1
CDR3: CASTWGGQGNEQFF
DNA: TGCGCCAGCACCTGGGGGGGACAGGGCAATGAGCAGTTCTTC

D: .
size: .
J: TRBJ2-3
length: 16
V: TRBV12-3/TRBV12-4
CDR3: CASSGTGLDLRDTQYF
DNA: TGTGCCAGCAGCGGGACTGGACTCGACTTGCGAGATACGCAGTATTTT

D: .
size: few
J: TRBJ1-1
length: 14
V: TRBV20-1
CDR3: CSARDWTKHTEAFF
DNA: TGCAGTGCTAGAGACTGGACAAAACACACTGAAGCTTTCTTT

D: TRBD2
size: many
J: TRBJ2-3
length: 16
V: TRBV29-1
CDR3: CSASPTSASFTDTQYF
DNA: TGCAGCGCTTCTCCCACTAGCGCCAGTTTCACAGATACGCAGTATTTT

D: .
size: few
J: TRBJ2-3
length: 16
V: TRBV5-4
CDR3: CASSLTPGLNTDTQYF
DNA: TGTGCCAGCAGCCTTACACCGGGACTCAACACAGATACGCAGTATTTT

D: .
size: few
J: TRBJ2-7
length: 13
V: TRBV12-5
CDR3: CASGPFPLYEQYF
DNA: TGTGCTAGTGGTCCCTTTCCTCTCTACGAGCAGTACTTC

D: .
size: .
J: TRBJ1-2
length: 15
V: TRBV7-2
CDR3: CASSLERLANYGYTF
DNA: TGTGCCAGCAGCTTAGAACGCCTAGCTAACTATGGCTACACCTTC

D: .
size: .
J: TRBJ1-4
length: 15
V: TRBV2
CDR3: CASSVQQGTNEKLFF
DNA: TGTGCCAGCAGTGTCCAACAGGGAACTAATGAAAAACTGTTTTTT

D: .
size: few
J: TRBJ2-3
length: 12
V: TRBV7-6
CDR3: CASSAVDGTQYF
DNA: TGTGCCAGCAGCGCGGTTGATGGTACGCAGTATTTT

D: TRBD1
size: .
J: TRBJ2-2
length: 15
V: TRBV12-5
CDR3: CASGLQGADTGELFF
DNA: TGTGCTAGTGGTCTACAGGGGGCTGACACCGGGGAGCTGTTTTTT

D: TRBD1
size: .
J: TRBJ1-2
length: 14
V: TRBV20-1
CDR3: CSAYGGTVNYGYTF
DNA: TGCAGTGCTTATGGGGGGACAGTCAACTATGGCTACACCTTC

D: .
size: .
J: TRBJ1-1
length: 15
V: TRBV4-3
CDR3: CASSQDSHMNTEAFF
DNA: TGCGCCAGCAGCCAGGACAGCCACATGAACACTGAAGCTTTCTTT

D: .
size: .
J: TRBJ2-3
length: 13
V: TRBV6-5
CDR3: CASSYSRLDTQYF
DNA: TGTGCCAGCAGTTACTCGCGGTTAGATACGCAGTATTTT

D: .
size: few
J: TRBJ2-5
length: 14
V: TRBV7-9
CDR3: CASSLAQIQETQYF
DNA: TGTGCCAGCAGCTTAGCACAGATCCAAGAGACCCAGTACTTC

D: .
size: .
J: TRBJ2-7
length: 14
V: TRBV2
CDR3: CASKGRVSSYEQYF
DNA: TGTGCCAGCAAGGGCAGGGTGAGCTCCTACGAGCAGTACTTC

D: .
size: .
J: TRBJ1-1
length: 13
V: TRBV7-2
CDR3: CASSLVGKTEAFF
DNA: TGTGCCAGCAGCTTAGTCGGGAAAACTGAAGCTTTCTTT

D: TRBD1
size: few
J: TRBJ2-7
length: 11
V: TRBV30
CDR3: CAWSSDRIPYF
DNA: TGTGCCTGGAGTTCGGACAGGATACCTTACTTC

D: TRBD2
size: .
J: TRBJ2-1
length: 13
V: TRBV2
CDR3: CASITGGYNEQFF
DNA: TGTGCCAGCATAACGGGGGGCTACAATGAGCAGTTCTTC

D: TRBD1
size: .
J: TRBJ2-7
length: 15
V: TRBV5-5
CDR3: CASSSPGQGFHEQYF
DNA: TGTGCCAGCAGCTCTCCGGGACAGGGGTTCCACGAGCAGTACTTC

D: TRBD2
size: few
J: TRBJ2-1
length: 16
V: TRBV7-9
CDR3: CASSGRLAGGGDEQFF
DNA: TGTGCCAGCAGCGGCCGACTAGCGGGAGGTGGGGATGAGCAGTTCTTC

D: TRBD1
size: .
J: TRBJ1-4
length: 13
V: TRBV6-1
CDR3: CASSENRGEKLFF
DNA: TGTGCCAGCAGTGAAAACAGGGGTGAAAAACTGTTTTTT

D: .
size: few
J: TRBJ2-7
length: 15
V: TRBV18
CDR3: CASSPPSVRPYEQYF
DNA: TGTGCCAGCTCACCCCCTAGCGTCCGACCCTACGAGCAGTACTTC

D: TRBD1
size: many
J: TRBJ1-3
length: 15
V: TRBV7-3
CDR3: CASSSAGTGENTIYF
DNA: TGTGCCAGCAGTTCCGCCGGGACAGGGGAAAACACCATATATTTT

D: TRBD1
size: .
J: TRBJ1-5
length: 15
V: TRBV2
CDR3: CASRGGQAENQPQHF
DNA: TGTGCCAGCAGGGGGGGACAGGCGGAAAATCAGCCCCAGCATTTT

D: .
size: few
J: TRBJ1-1
length: 11
V: TRBV11-2
CDR3: CASSHRAEAFF
DNA: TGTGCCAGCAGCCACCGGGCTGAAGCTTTCTTT

D: .
size: few
J: TRBJ1-1
length: 15
V: TRBV9
CDR3: CASSLLGVENTEAFF
DNA: TGTGCCAGCAGCTTATTGGGAGTAGAGAACACTGAAGCTTTCTTT

D: .
size: .
J: TRBJ1-1
length: 13
V: TRBV6-1
CDR3: CASRINPGAEAFF
DNA: TGTGCCAGCAGGATCAACCCGGGCGCTGAAGCTTTCTTT